This T cell receptor (beta chain) was recorded in a study of blood T cell repertoires in COVID-19. About the research overall: The analysed material was cDNA or gDNA that came from T cells, B-cell-depleted T cells, or PBMCs.

In the original workflow: Amplified reference gene primers provided the basis for estimating nucleated cell counts. Data came from immunoSEQ multiplex PCR; TCRdb stores just in-frame clones and leaves some out. That table is the source of V, J and clone size, and D and trimming were worked out from the DNA. This sample has some 320,000 clones, with approximately 85% found just once. Trimming stripped 3 bases from V and 7 bases from J, with 12 bases between. The CDR3 totals 14 residues. Germline-derived CDR1 and CDR2 are LGHDT and YNNKEL (reference sequence). The chain has TRBV3-1 (or the pseudogene TRBV3-2) and TRBJ1-4; a weak D match, TRBD1 (5 bases). The specimen sequenced was peripheral blood. The sequence was collected from a human donor in a cohort sampled during active COVID-19. This CDR3 reads CASSQTGGGEKLFF. Written as DNA, the CDR3 is TGTGCCAGCAGCCAGACCGGGGGTGGTGAAAAACTGTTTTTT.